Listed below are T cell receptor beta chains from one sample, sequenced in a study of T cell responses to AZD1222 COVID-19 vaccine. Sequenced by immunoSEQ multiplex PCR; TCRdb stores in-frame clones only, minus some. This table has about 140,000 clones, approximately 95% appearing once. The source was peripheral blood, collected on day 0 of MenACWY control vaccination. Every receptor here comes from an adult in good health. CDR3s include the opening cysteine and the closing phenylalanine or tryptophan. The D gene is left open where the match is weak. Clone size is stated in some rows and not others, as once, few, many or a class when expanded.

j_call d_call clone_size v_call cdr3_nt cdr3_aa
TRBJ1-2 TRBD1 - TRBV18 TGTGCCAGCTCACCGGGACAGGAGGTCCCTGGCTACACCTTC CASSPGQEVPGYTF
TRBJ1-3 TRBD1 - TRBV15 TGTGCCACCAGCAGCGGACAGGGAGGTCGCTCTGGAAACACCATATATTTT CATSSGQGGRSGNTIYF
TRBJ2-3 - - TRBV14 TGTGCCAGCAGCCAAAACAGCGGACGGGTGCAGTATTTT CASSQNSGRVQYF
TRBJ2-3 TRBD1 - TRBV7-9 TGTGCCAGCGAGGGGGCGGATACGCAGTATTTT CASEGADTQYF
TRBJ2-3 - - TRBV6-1 TGTGCCAGCAGTGAAGGCAGGGGGGCAGATACGCAGTATTTT CASSEGRGADTQYF
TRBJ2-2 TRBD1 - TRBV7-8 TGTGCCAGCAGCTTAGTTTGGGACAGAGCGATTGCCGGGGAGCTGTTTTTT CASSLVWDRAIAGELFF
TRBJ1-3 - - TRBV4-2 TGTGCCAGCAGCCAAGAGGGCAATCCTGGAAACACCATATATTTT CASSQEGNPGNTIYF
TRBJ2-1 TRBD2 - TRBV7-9 TGTGCCAGCAGCAGATTAGCGGGATCCTACAATGAGCAGTTCTTC CASSRLAGSYNEQFF
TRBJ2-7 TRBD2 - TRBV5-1 TGCGCCAGCAGCTTGGCCGGGACTAGCGGGGGCCACGAGCAGTACTTC CASSLAGTSGGHEQYF
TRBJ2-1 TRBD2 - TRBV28 TGTGCCAGCAGCCGACTAGCAGATATCAATGAGCAGTTCTTC CASSRLADINEQFF
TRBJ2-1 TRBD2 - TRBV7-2 TGTGCCAGCAGCCAAAGCGGGGGCTCCTACAATGAGCAGTTCTTC CASSQSGGSYNEQFF
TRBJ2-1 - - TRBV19 TGTGCCAGTAGTATAGATGCCGAGAACCCGAATGAGCAGTTCTTC CASSIDAENPNEQFF
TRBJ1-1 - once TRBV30 TGTGCCTGGAGTGTAATGGGAACTGAAGCTTTCTTT CAWSVMGTEAFF
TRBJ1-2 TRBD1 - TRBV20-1 TGCAGTGCTAGTTCTCACAGGGGGCTCGGCTATGGCTACACCTTC CSASSHRGLGYGYTF
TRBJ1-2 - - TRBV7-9 TGTGCCAGCAGGTCTGAAGGGCCTGGCTACACCTTC CASRSEGPGYTF
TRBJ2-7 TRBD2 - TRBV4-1 TGCGCCAGCAGCCATCAGACTAGCGGACCAACCTACGAGCAGTACTTC CASSHQTSGPTYEQYF
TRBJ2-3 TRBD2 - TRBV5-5 TGTGCCAGCAGCCGTATTACTAGCGGGGCCACAGATACGCAGTATTTT CASSRITSGATDTQYF
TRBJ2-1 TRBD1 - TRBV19 TGTGCCAGTACCCTGACCGACAGGGGCATGGAGCAGTTCTTC CASTLTDRGMEQFF
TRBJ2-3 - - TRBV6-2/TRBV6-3 TGTGCCAGCAGTTACTCTCTGACTCTTAGCACAGATACGCAGTATTTT CASSYSLTLSTDTQYF
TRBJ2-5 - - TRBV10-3 TGTGCCATCAGTGGACAGTCATCGGAGACCCAGTACTTC CAISGQSSETQYF
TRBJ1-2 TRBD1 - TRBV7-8 TGTGCCAGCAGCTTAGCCCCCCGATACCGGACAGGGGTGGGTGGCTACACCTTC CASSLAPRYRTGVGGYTF
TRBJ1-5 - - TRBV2 TGTGCCAGCAGTGCGACCCTGCAAGACGTTAGCAATCAGCCCCAGCATTTT CASSATLQDVSNQPQHF
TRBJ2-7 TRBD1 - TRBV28 TGTGCCAGCAGTACCCGACAGGGGGCTTACGAGCAGTACTTC CASSTRQGAYEQYF
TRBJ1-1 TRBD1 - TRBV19 TGTGCCAGTAGTGCCCTCAGGACAGGGGATCTGGAGTACACTGAAGCTTTCTTT CASSALRTGDLEYTEAFF
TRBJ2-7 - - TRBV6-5 TGTGCCAGCAGATTAGCGGACGGGTACGAGCAGTACTTC CASRLADGYEQYF
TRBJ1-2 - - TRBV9 TGTGCCAGCAGCGTGGGGATGGAGGCATCCACCCGGAGCGGCTACACCTTC CASSVGMEASTRSGYTF
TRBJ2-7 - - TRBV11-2 TGTGCCAGCAGCTCCCGCCGGGACTCCTACGAGCAGTACTTC CASSSRRDSYEQYF
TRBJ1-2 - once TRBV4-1 TGCGCCAGCAGCCAAGGGGTCGGGGTGGGTGGCTACACCTTC CASSQGVGVGGYTF
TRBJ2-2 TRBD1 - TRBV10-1 TGCGCCACTAGAGCGGGACAGGGGAACACCGGGGAGCTGTTTTTT CATRAGQGNTGELFF
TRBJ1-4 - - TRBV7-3 TGTGCCAGCAGCTTAGGCCCAGTTGAAACTAATGAAAAACTGTTTTTT CASSLGPVETNEKLFF
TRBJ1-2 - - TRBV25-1 TGTGCCAGCAGTGATACAGTTACTAACTATGGCTACACCTTC CASSDTVTNYGYTF
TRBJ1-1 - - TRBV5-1 TGCGCCAGCAGCTTTGGGGAGAACACTGAAGCTTTCTTT CASSFGENTEAFF
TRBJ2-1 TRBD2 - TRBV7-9 TGTGCCAGCAGCTCTCCAGCGGGAGGTTCCTACAATGAGCAGTTCTTC CASSSPAGGSYNEQFF
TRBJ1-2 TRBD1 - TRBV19 TGTGCCAGTAGCGGACAGGAAATTAGGAGCCTCTATGGCTACACCTTC CASSGQEIRSLYGYTF
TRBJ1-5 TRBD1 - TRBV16 TGTGCCAGCAGCCATCGGGCGCAGGGGGCAAGTTATAGCAATCAGCCCCAGCATTTT CASSHRAQGASYSNQPQHF
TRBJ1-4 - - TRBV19 TGTGCCAGTAGCCCTCGAGAGACCCCAACTAATGAAAAACTGTTTTTT CASSPRETPTNEKLFF
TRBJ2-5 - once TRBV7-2 TGTGCCAGCAGCTTACCCAGGGGTGGGGAGACCCAGTACTTC CASSLPRGGETQYF
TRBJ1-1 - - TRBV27 TGTGCCAGCAGCTCAGGGGACCCGAACACTGAAGCTTTCTTT CASSSGDPNTEAFF
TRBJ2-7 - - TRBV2 TGTGCCAGCAGTGCCACTCCCTACGAGCAGTACTTC CASSATPYEQYF
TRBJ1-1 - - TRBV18 TGTGCCAGCTCACCCCGTACGGACACTGAAGCTTTCTTT CASSPRTDTEAFF
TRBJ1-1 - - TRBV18 TGTGCCAGCTCACTTGACAAGAACACTGAAGCTTTCTTT CASSLDKNTEAFF
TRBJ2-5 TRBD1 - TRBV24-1 TGTGCCACCAGTGACCCTGGGACAGGGCTCTCGGAGACCCAGTACTTC CATSDPGTGLSETQYF
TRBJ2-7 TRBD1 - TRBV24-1 TGTGCCACCAGTGATTGGACAGGTTACGAGCAGTACTTC CATSDWTGYEQYF
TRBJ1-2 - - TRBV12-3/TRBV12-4 TGTGCCAGCAGTATACGGGGGGTGGGAGGCTACACCTTC CASSIRGVGGYTF
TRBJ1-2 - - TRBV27 TGTGCCAGCAGTCCTTCCGGGAACTATGGCTACACCTTC CASSPSGNYGYTF
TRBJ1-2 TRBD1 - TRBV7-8 TGTGCCAGCAGCTTAGCTCAGGGGGCCTATGGCTACACCTTC CASSLAQGAYGYTF
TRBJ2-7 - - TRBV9 TGTGCCAGCAGCGTCCAAGGGAGCTCCTACGAGCAGTACTTC CASSVQGSSYEQYF
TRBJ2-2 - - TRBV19 TGTGCCAGTAGTATAGGCGGAACGAACACCGGGGAGCTGTTTTTT CASSIGGTNTGELFF